The following is a T cell receptor beta chain sequence with its context. TCRdb's copy holds only in-frame clones and misses some; the assay was immunoSEQ multiplex PCR. The data show tens of thousands of clones, with 85% to 95% seen just once and 0.12% to 0.15% held by the top ten. J lost 3 bases, V lost 6 bases, and 11 bases had no gene match. The CDR3 runs 16 residues. Germline V gives CDR1 SQVTM, CDR2 ANQGSEA. These data are taken from a study of T cell changes during pregnancy in multiple sclerosis. The chain is built from TRBV29-1 and TRBJ2-1; 10 positions agree with TRBD2. The sequence came from a female donor with multiple sclerosis, enrolled in a pregnancy study. Here the sequenced sample was CD4+ T cells from peripheral blood mononuclear cells, taken after pregnancy. Written as DNA, the CDR3 is TGCAGCGTCCCCTCGGATAGCGGGAGGTTCTACAATGAGCAGTTCTTC. Protein: CSVPSDSGRFYNEQFF.